What follows are 20 T cell receptor beta chains derived from one specimen sequenced in a study of cytomegalovirus exposure and HLA in healthy donors. PCR primers comprised 60 Vbeta and 13 Jbeta primers. Using immunoSEQ multiplex PCR, the repertoire was profiled, and TCRdb retains in-frame clones only, with some absent. Of 110,000 to 150,000 clones detected, 78% appear once; the ten largest clones hold 2.4%. The source material was PBMCs. Source of these receptors: a woman aged 18-29 years in good health and CMV-seropositive.

This chain connects TRBV6-5 to TRBJ1-1; 8 nucleotides line up with TRBD1. CDR1 and CDR2 (germline): MNHEY, SVGAGI. The CDR3 is made up of 15 amino acids. The trim removed 5 bases at V and 1 base at J, leaving 6 bases unmatched. The CDR3 spells CASSAQGAGNTEAFF. CDR3 bases: TGTGCCAGCAGTGCCCAGGGGGCCGGGAACACTGAAGCTTTCTTT.

The rearrangement uses TRBV5-6 and TRBJ2-7, with 10 bases fitting TRBD1. The trim removed 3 bases at V and 0 bases at J, leaving 0 bases unmatched. The germline CDR1 and CDR2 sequences are SGHDT and YYEEEE. The CDR3 covers 14 residues. The DNA of the CDR3 is TGTGCCAGCAGCTGGACAGGGGGCTCCTACGAGCAGTACTTC. Its protein product is CASSWTGGSYEQYF.

The chain combines TRBV19 with TRBJ2-1; 13 bases match TRBD2. This CDR3 has 17 residues. J gave up 4 bases and V 7 bases, and 10 bases lay outside the gene matches. Germline CDR1 LNHDA, CDR2 SQIVND (reference sequence). The CDR3 nucleotides read TGTGCCAGTAAAGAACTAGCGGGGGGGGAAAAATACAATGAGCAGTTCTTC. Amino acids: CASKELAGGEKYNEQFF.

The chain links TRBV4-1 to TRBJ2-5, with 7 bases that match TRBD2. Germline loops: CDR1 MGHRA, CDR2 YSYEKL. The CDR3 runs 16 residues. Trimming at V came to 0 bases and at J to 7 bases, leaving 11 bases not matched to a gene. This CDR3 is CASSQEGSGAPGTQYF. CDR3 in DNA: TGCGCCAGCAGCCAAGAGGGAAGCGGGGCCCCGGGGACCCAGTACTTC.

V usage is TRBV27 and J usage is TRBJ1-2, with 10 positions matching TRBD1. Germline lookup yields CDR1 MNHEY and CDR2 SMNVEV (reference sequence). J gave up 8 bases and V 6 bases, and 9 bases lay outside the gene matches. This CDR3 spans 14 amino acids. The CDR3 loop is CASRLRGQGLGYTF. The CDR3 nucleotides are TGTGCCAGCAGATTAAGGGGACAGGGGTTGGGCTACACCTTC.

The chain has TRBV5-6 and TRBJ2-4; tentatively, D is TRBD1 (6 bases). Looked up from germline, CDR1 is SGHDT and CDR2 is YYEEEE. There are 18 residues in the CDR3. Deletions cut 0 bases from V and 0 bases from J, with 16 bases between. The CDR3 loop is CASSLGDRRLLAKNIQYF. The CDR3 coding sequence is TGTGCCAGCAGCTTGGGTGACAGGAGGCTTCTAGCCAAAAACATTCAGTACTTC.

J is TRBJ2-7 and V is TRBV19, with 12 bases matching TRBD1. Trimming removed 5 bases from V and 4 bases from J; junction bases left unmatched: 6. Germline CDR1 and CDR2: LNHDA and SQIVND (reference sequence). The CDR3 length is 15 residues. The DNA for the CDR3 is TGTGCCAGTAGTCAGGGGGACAGGGGGCAGTACGAGCAGTACTTC. It yields the protein CASSQGDRGQYEQYF. Full variable domain (rest looked up from reference TRBV19 and TRBJ2-7): DGGITQSPKYLFRKEGQNVTLSCEQNLNHDAMYWYRQDPGQGLRLIYYSQIVNDFQKGDIAEGYSVSREKKESFPLTVTSAQKNPTAFYLCASSQGDRGQYEQYFGPGTRLTVT.

V is TRBV4-3 and J is TRBJ2-3; D unresolved. Germline values: CDR1 LGHNA, CDR2 YSLEER. Trimming stripped 0 bases from V and 2 bases from J, with 12 bases between. The CDR3 totals 16 residues. In nucleotides, the CDR3 is TGCGCCAGCAGCCAAGATCGCGGCTACCTCACAGATACGCAGTATTTT. Its translation is CASSQDRGYLTDTQYF.

The CDR3 sequence: CASSLGDRALGELFF. CDR3 nucleotides: TGCGCCAGCAGCTTGGGGGACAGGGCCCTCGGGGAGCTGTTTTTT. V usage is TRBV5-1 and J usage is TRBJ2-2, with TRBD1 matching over 9 bases. With V trimmed by 0 bases and J by 7 bases, 4 bases remained unmatched. CDR1 SGHRS and CDR2 YFSETQ come from the germline V gene. This CDR3 spans 15 amino acids.

DNA for the CDR3: TGCGCCAGCAGCTTAGCGGGGGGGTCCCGGGAGACCCAGTACTTC. Its translation is CASSLAGGSRETQYF. V is TRBV5-1 and J is TRBJ2-5, with 10 nucleotides matching TRBD2. This CDR3 is built from 15 residues. In germline, CDR1 is SGHRS, CDR2 YFSETQ. V lost 2 bases to trimming and J lost 5 bases; unmatched junction nucleotides: 6.

This clone was recorded only once. The chain joins TRBV6-5 to TRBJ2-1; D may be TRBD2 (5 bases). Trimming stripped 5 bases from V and 4 bases from J, with 9 bases between. CDR1 is MNHEY, CDR2 SVGAGI, per germline. The CDR3 spans 13 residues. As DNA, the CDR3 is TGTGCCAGCAGTATAACTAGTTACAATGAGCAGTTCTTC. Translation gives CASSITSYNEQFF.

CDR3 region: CASSPNTGTGSSGNTIYF. In DNA form, the CDR3 reads TGTGCCAGCTCACCGAACACCGGGACAGGGAGCTCTGGAAACACCATATATTTT. The genes are TRBV18 and TRBJ1-3; 9 bases agree with TRBD1. V was pared by 3 bases and J by 0 bases, with 9 bases of the junction left unmatched. This CDR3 contains 18 residues. Germline loops: CDR1 KGHSH, CDR2 LQKENI.

The rearrangement uses TRBV7-2 and TRBJ2-3; 10 bases map to TRBD2. The V segment lost 4 bases and the J segment 2 bases; nucleotides outside the gene matches: 6. CDR3 size: 16 residues. In germline, CDR1 is SGHTA, CDR2 FQGNSA. The DNA for the CDR3 is TGTGCCAGCAGCTCCCCTAGCGGGGGATACACAGATACGCAGTATTTT. It translates to CASSSPSGGYTDTQYF.

The V gene is TRBV30, the J gene TRBJ2-3; the match to TRBD2 covers 13 bases. Trimming at V came to 2 bases and at J to 2 bases, leaving 13 bases not matched to a gene. CDR1 and CDR2 (germline): GTSNPN, SVGIG (reference sequence). This CDR3 contains 19 residues. The CDR3, as DNA: TGTGCCTGGAGTCCCCCGGTTGGACTAGCGGGGGCCCTCACAGATACGCAGTATTTT. Translated, it gives CAWSPPVGLAGALTDTQYF. The full variable domain, its missing parts supplied by reference TRBV30 and TRBJ2-3, is SQTIHQWPATLVQPVGSPLSLECTVEGTSNPNLYWYRQAAGRGLQLLFYSVGIGQISSEVPQNLSASRPQDRQFILSSKKLLLSDSGFYLCAWSPPVGLAGALTDTQYFGPGTRLTVL.

The CDR3 here is CASSVDSSTYGYTF. The DNA for the CDR3 is TGTGCCAGCAGCGTAGATTCTTCTACGTATGGCTACACCTTC. The chain joins TRBV9 to TRBJ1-2; D is undetermined. Trimming shortened V by 0 bases and J by 5 bases, and 11 bases separated the two germline ends. This CDR3 is 14 amino acids long. Germline V gene lookup returns CDR1 SGDLS and CDR2 YYNGEE.

The chain has TRBV5-4 and TRBJ2-6; D is ambiguous. Germline V lookup: CDR1 SGHNT, CDR2 YYREEE (reference sequence). The CDR3 spans 18 residues. The V end lost 0 bases, the J end lost 3 bases, and 16 bases lay between the germline ends. The CDR3 DNA is TGTGCCAGCAGCTTGGCGGTTCTTGCTCCGTTTGGGGCCAACGTCCTGACTTTC. Protein product: CASSLAVLAPFGANVLTF.

The chain recombines TRBV10-3 with TRBJ2-5, with 8 bases aligning to TRBD1. The end of the DNA fits TRBJ2-7 better, so the J call may be wrong. Per germline, CDR1 ENHRY and CDR2 SYGVKD. There are 14 residues in the CDR3. CDR3 region: CAISAGTGDYEQYF. CDR3 coding DNA: TGTGCCATCAGTGCAGGGACAGGAGACTACGAGCAGTACTTC.

The chain combines TRBV29-1 with TRBJ1-2; TRBD1 matches at 11 bases. The germline CDR1 and CDR2 sequences are SQVTM and ANQGSEA. Trimming removed 0 bases from V and 7 bases from J; junction bases left unmatched: 10. The CDR3 consists of 16 residues. The DNA of the CDR3 is TGCAGCGTTGAAGATTCCGCCCGGGACAGGGGGTTTGGCTACACCTTC. Its protein is CSVEDSARDRGFGYTF.

In this sample, this clone turned up once. The chain has TRBV18 and TRBJ1-6, with 8 positions matching TRBD1. From germline, CDR1 is KGHSH and CDR2 LQKENI. The CDR3 extends over 14 amino acids. The J segment lost 8 bases and the V segment lost 4 bases, leaving 4 bases of the junction unmatched. CDR3 residues: CASSRQGNDSPLHF. CDR3 bases: TGTGCCAGCTCACGACAGGGGAACGATTCACCCCTCCACTTT.

The chain carries TRBV7-2 and TRBJ1-3; D may be TRBD1 (6 bases). V lost 5 bases, J lost 1 base, and 9 bases lay in between. The CDR3 runs to 14 residues. Looked up from germline, CDR1 is SGHTA and CDR2 is FQGNSA. CDR3 amino acids: CASSAGVSGNTIYF. The CDR3 nucleotides are TGTGCCAGCAGCGCAGGGGTATCTGGAAACACCATATATTTT.